This T cell receptor beta chain emerged from a study of shared clonotypes between healthy human individuals. V was pared by 5 bases and J by 6 bases, with 16 bases of the junction left unmatched. The CDR3 covers 18 residues. Germline CDR1 and CDR2: SGHVS and FNYEAQ. Remarks on this clone: Its antigen is currently unknown.

Study conclusions and caveats: Clonotypes shared by all four sorted-subset donors had higher generation probabilities than non-shared clonotypes. Measured sharing among donors was expected to vary with sequencing depth. Naive CD4 clonotype sharing across several donors was around 5%.

A deep-level run was used for the assay. Sequencing was performed with immunoSEQ multiplex PCR; in TCRdb, only in-frame clones are kept and a portion is missing. The sample yields about 1.4 million clones, around 95% seen once. This TCR was recovered from a man younger than 45 in good health. The chain is built from TRBV7-6 and TRBJ2-1, with TRBD2 identical over 10 bases. The specimen was naive CD4+ T cells sorted from blood. Subset defined: CD45RA+ positively selected. CDR3 loop: CASSRAPLAGVVPNEQFF. The CDR3 nucleotides read TGTGCCAGCAGCCGCGCCCCCCTAGCGGGAGTGGTTCCCAATGAGCAGTTCTTC.